These T cell receptor beta chains were read from a single sample in a study of T cells after yellow fever vaccination. TCRdb ran MiXCR on the 5' RACE reads and lists one entry per CDR3 protein. The sample shows 300,000 to 350,000 distinct CDR3 sequences, 3.5% to 4.5% of them seen only once. Sequencing was performed on PBMCs, taken 15 days after the yellow fever booster vaccination. The receptors stem from a man aged 18 to 29 who received the YFV17D yellow fever vaccine. The CDR3 runs from the conserved cysteine through the conserved F or W. The D gene is left open where the match is weak. A row's size may be missing; if present it is once, few, many or a size class.

len	v_gene	j_gene	abundance	d_gene	CDR3aa	CDR3nt
12	TRBV12-3/TRBV12-4	TRBJ1-2	few	NA	CASRYRDRGYTF	TGTGCCAGCAGGTACAGGGATAGAGGCTACACCTTC
12	TRBV20-1	TRBJ2-1	few	NA	CSVPSVYNEQFF	TGCAGTGTCCCGAGCGTCTACAATGAGCAGTTCTTC
14	TRBV10-3	TRBJ2-5	few	TRBD2	CAISASGGQETQYF	TGTGCCATCAGTGCCAGCGGGGGCCAAGAGACCCAGTACTTC
12	TRBV27	TRBJ1-5	NA	NA	CASSRIGQPQHF	TGTGCCAGCAGTCGTATAGGACAGCCCCAGCATTTT
12	TRBV10-3	TRBJ1-5	many	TRBD1	CAIGDRDQPQHF	TGTGCCATCGGGGACAGGGATCAGCCCCAGCATTTT
14	TRBV5-4	TRBJ2-7	few	NA	CASSSHWRPREQYF	TGTGCCAGCAGCTCCCACTGGAGGCCCCGGGAGCAGTACTTC
15	TRBV5-1	TRBJ1-4	NA	NA	CASSLGQLFNEKLFF	TGCGCCAGCAGCTTGGGACAGCTATTTAATGAAAAACTGTTTTTT
14	TRBV5-4	TRBJ1-2	few	NA	CASSSPSGAGGYTF	TGTGCCAGCAGCTCCCCGTCCGGGGCGGGTGGCTACACCTTC
14	TRBV7-9	TRBJ2-4	NA	NA	CASSLNEEKNIQYF	TGTGCCAGCAGCTTAAATGAAGAAAAAAACATTCAGTACTTC
14	TRBV20-1	TRBJ1-2	many	NA	CSARDTWGLYGYTF	TGCAGTGCTAGGGATACTTGGGGGCTCTATGGCTACACCTTC
16	TRBV4-3	TRBJ1-2	NA	NA	CASSQERRTANYGYTF	TGCGCCAGCAGCCAAGAAAGGAGGACAGCCAACTATGGCTACACCTTC
13	TRBV5-1	TRBJ2-2	many	NA	CASGAGNTGELFF	TGCGCCAGCGGCGCGGGGAACACCGGGGAGCTGTTTTTT
13	TRBV24-1	TRBJ2-1	many	TRBD1	CATQQGAYNEQFF	TGTGCCACCCAACAGGGGGCCTACAATGAGCAGTTCTTC
14	TRBV12-3/TRBV12-4	TRBJ1-6	many	NA	CASRPGLRDSPLHF	TGTGCCAGCAGGCCGGGACTTAGAGATTCACCCCTCCACTTT
14	TRBV9	TRBJ2-5	few	TRBD1	CASSAGQGVVTQYF	TGTGCCAGCAGCGCGGGACAGGGGGTAGTCACCCAGTACTTC
12	TRBV29-1	TRBJ2-3	few	NA	CSVAGGYSSQYF	TGCAGCGTTGCGGGCGGGTATAGCTCGCAGTATTTT
12	TRBV7-9	TRBJ1-5	NA	NA	CASSEGHQPQHF	TGTGCCAGCAGCGAGGGTCATCAGCCCCAGCATTTT
13	TRBV10-3	TRBJ2-5	NA	NA	CAISETGSETQYF	TGTGCCATCAGTGAGACAGGCTCCGAGACCCAGTACTTC
17	TRBV5-6	TRBJ2-5	many	NA	CASSAVKAWSWEETQYF	TGTGCCAGCAGCGCGGTCAAGGCATGGTCCTGGGAGGAGACCCAGTACTTC
12	TRBV12-3/TRBV12-4	TRBJ2-7	many	NA	CASSHLGNEQYF	TGTGCCAGCAGCCACCTGGGGAACGAGCAGTACTTC
13	TRBV5-1	TRBJ2-7	NA	TRBD1	CASSPLTGGEQYF	TGCGCCAGCAGCCCTCTGACAGGGGGCGAGCAGTACTTC
17	TRBV20-1	TRBJ2-2	NA	TRBD2	CCARVTSGGPITGELFF	TGCTGTGCTAGAGTCACTAGCGGGGGGCCGATCACCGGGGAGCTGTTTTTT
14	TRBV4-3	TRBJ1-6	NA	TRBD1	CASSPTGEDSPLHF	TGCGCCAGCAGCCCGACAGGGGAGGATTCACCCCTCCACTTT
17	TRBV3-1	TRBJ1-4	many	TRBD1	CASSQGPGGTGDEKLFF	TGTGCCAGCAGCCAAGGACCCGGTGGGACAGGGGATGAAAAACTGTTTTTT
17	TRBV6-2/TRBV6-3	TRBJ2-5	few	NA	CASSYSSSPTLGETQYF	TGTGCCAGCAGTTACTCGAGTAGCCCAACTCTGGGAGAGACCCAGTACTTC
16	TRBV7-8	TRBJ2-5	NA	NA	CASSLTRTADQETQYF	TGTGCCAGCAGCTTAACACGAACCGCCGACCAAGAGACCCAGTACTTC
14	TRBV11-1	TRBJ1-1	NA	TRBD1	CASSSQGPWTEAFF	TGTGCCAGCAGCTCACAGGGGCCGTGGACTGAAGCTTTCTTT
16	TRBV21-1	TRBJ2-3	few	NA	CASSEEGNTSTDTQYF	TGTGCCAGCAGCGAAGAGGGGAATACCAGCACAGATACGCAGTATTTT
12	TRBV12-3/TRBV12-4	TRBJ1-2	few	NA	CASRTDPGGYTF	TGTGCCAGCAGAACGGACCCCGGCGGCTACACCTTC
14	TRBV6-1	TRBJ2-5	NA	TRBD2	CASSDLAGRETQYF	TGTGCCAGCAGTGATCTAGCGGGGAGGGAGACCCAGTACTTC
16	TRBV4-1	TRBJ1-4	few	NA	CASSQGVRDLNEKLFF	TGCGCCAGCAGCCAAGGCGTCAGGGACCTTAATGAAAAACTGTTTTTT
15	TRBV4-3	TRBJ2-7	few	NA	CASSQDRDSPYEQYF	TGCGCCAGCAGCCAAGATCGCGACAGTCCCTACGAGCAGTACTTC
18	TRBV7-2	TRBJ2-2	few	NA	CASSLPGGGTANTGELFF	TGTGCCAGCAGCCTCCCAGGGGGAGGGACCGCGAACACCGGGGAGCTGTTTTTT
12	TRBV20-1	TRBJ1-2	many	NA	CSARRDTYGYTF	TGCAGTGCTAGACGGGACACGTATGGCTACACCTTC
15	TRBV27	TRBJ2-7	NA	TRBD1	CASSLGGTGAYEQYF	TGTGCCAGCAGTTTGGGTGGGACAGGGGCCTACGAGCAGTACTTC
16	TRBV3-1	TRBJ2-5	NA	TRBD2	CASSQRTSGAVETQYF	TGTGCCAGCAGCCAAAGGACTAGCGGTGCCGTGGAGACCCAGTACTTC
13	TRBV20-1	TRBJ2-5	many	NA	CSAPGTAGETQYF	TGCAGTGCTCCCGGGACCGCCGGAGAGACCCAGTACTTC
16	TRBV6-2/TRBV6-3	TRBJ1-6	few	NA	CASSHGNGRDNSPLHF	TGTGCCAGCAGCCACGGGAATGGCCGGGATAATTCACCCCTCCACTTT
17	TRBV7-2	TRBJ1-2	few	NA	CASSLSGSGGSGYGYTF	TGTGCCAGCAGCTTATCAGGAAGCGGGGGTTCTGGTTATGGCTACACCTTC
13	TRBV7-3	TRBJ2-3	NA	NA	CASSSHNMDTQYF	TGTGCCAGCAGCTCCCACAACATGGATACGCAGTATTTT
16	TRBV18	TRBJ2-7	NA	NA	CASSPPSAPGAYEQYF	TGTGCCAGCTCACCTCCATCGGCCCCAGGGGCCTACGAGCAGTACTTC
15	TRBV5-1	TRBJ1-4	few	TRBD1	CASSFGGTAAEKLFF	TGCGCCAGCAGCTTCGGGGGGACAGCAGCTGAAAAACTGTTTTTT
14	TRBV6-6	TRBJ2-2	few	NA	CASRPPAEYGELFF	TGTGCCAGCAGACCCCCGGCCGAGTACGGGGAGCTGTTTTTT
16	TRBV6-5	TRBJ2-5	many	TRBD2	CASSGVGGAPLETQYF	TGTGCCAGCAGTGGTGTCGGGGGGGCCCCCCTAGAGACCCAGTACTTC
16	TRBV6-5	TRBJ2-3	many	TRBD2	CASSYSTSGAADTQYF	TGTGCCAGCAGTTACTCAACTAGCGGGGCCGCAGATACGCAGTATTTT